A selection of T cell receptor beta chains follows, all from one sample in a study of blood T cell repertoires in COVID-19. This table comes from immunoSEQ multiplex PCR, and its TCRdb copy is limited to in-frame clones, with some not included. The table records around 150,000 clones, 90% of them present only once. Sequenced: peripheral blood. The receptors stem from a man aged 55 to 70 with active or convalescent COVID-19. CDR3s include the opening cysteine and the closing phenylalanine or tryptophan. Each record gives: J gene, D gene, V gene, CDR3 length, clone size, CDR3 protein, CDR3 DNA. A D gene is named only where the DNA matches it firmly. The listing skips clone size in some rows; elsewhere it reads once, few, many or a size class.

TRBJ1-4 | - | TRBV4-1 | 16 | - | CASSQERGQRGEKLFF | TGCGCCAGCAGCCAAGAAAGAGGCCAGCGGGGGGAAAAACTGTTTTTT
TRBJ1-1 | - | TRBV6-5 | 15 | few | CASSYRVFMNTEAFF | TGTGCCAGCAGTTACCGGGTATTCATGAACACTGAAGCTTTCTTT
TRBJ1-4 | TRBD1 | TRBV25-1 | 14 | - | CASSDPGGGEKLFF | TGTGCCAGCAGTGACCCAGGGGGCGGTGAAAAACTGTTTTTT
TRBJ2-2 | TRBD1 | TRBV6-4 | 15 | - | CASSAGTGATGELFF | TGTGCCAGCAGTGCCGGGACAGGGGCCACCGGGGAGCTGTTTTTT
TRBJ1-3 | - | TRBV19 | 14 | - | CASSIARVGNTIYF | TGTGCCAGTAGTATAGCCAGGGTTGGAAACACCATATATTTT
TRBJ1-1 | - | TRBV11-2 | 12 | - | CASSPGEGGAFF | TGTGCCAGCAGCCCCGGGGAAGGGGGAGCTTTCTTT
TRBJ1-1 | - | TRBV11-2 | 14 | once | CASSLVSRETEAFF | TGTGCCAGCAGCTTAGTTTCCAGGGAAACTGAAGCTTTCTTT
TRBJ2-7 | TRBD2 | TRBV7-2 | 13 | - | CASSPGGSYEQYF | TGTGCCAGCAGCCCCGGGGGGAGCTACGAGCAGTACTTC
TRBJ2-5 | - | TRBV6-2/TRBV6-3 | 18 | - | CASSYGAERRGRKETQYF | TGTGCCAGCAGTTATGGGGCAGAACGTCGGGGGAGGAAAGAGACCCAGTACTTC
TRBJ2-1 | - | TRBV10-3 | 17 | - | CAISEPSLGGQYNEQFF | TGTGCCATCAGTGAGCCCTCTCTAGGGGGTCAGTACAATGAGCAGTTCTTC
TRBJ2-7 | - | TRBV5-4 | 13 | - | CASSSGVTREQYF | TGTGCCAGCAGCTCGGGGGTGACTAGGGAGCAGTACTTC
TRBJ1-1 | - | TRBV27 | 17 | once | CASSTRVTTRRDTEAFF | TGTGCCAGCAGTACCCGGGTCACCACCAGGAGGGACACTGAAGCTTTCTTT
TRBJ1-2 | - | TRBV5-5 | 15 | - | CASSLEGGQPYGYTF | TGTGCCAGCAGCTTGGAGGGTGGACAGCCGTATGGCTACACCTTC
TRBJ1-3 | - | TRBV11-2 | 13 | - | CASSFARANTIYF | TGTGCCAGCAGCTTTGCCAGGGCAAACACCATATATTTT
TRBJ1-6 | - | TRBV19 | 16 | few | CASSIGGPEHNSPLHF | TGTGCCAGTAGTATAGGAGGCCCCGAGCATAATTCACCCCTCCACTTT
TRBJ1-6 | TRBD1 | TRBV19 | 14 | - | CASSGTGGESPLHF | TGTGCCAGTAGTGGGACAGGGGGCGAGTCACCCCTCCACTTT
TRBJ1-1 | - | TRBV25-1 | 15 | - | CASSEHTGKGTEAFF | TGTGCCAGCAGTGAACACACAGGGAAGGGCACTGAAGCTTTCTTT
TRBJ1-1 | - | TRBV5-1 | 14 | - | CASTPSTANTEAFF | TGCGCCAGCACCCCATCGACAGCGAACACTGAAGCTTTCTTT
TRBJ2-7 | TRBD1 | TRBV5-1 | 14 | - | CASSTTTGVYEQYF | TGCGCCAGCAGCACCACGACAGGGGTCTACGAGCAGTACTTC
TRBJ1-1 | - | TRBV19 | 14 | - | CASSIVGRRTEAFF | TGTGCCAGTAGTATAGTAGGGAGGCGAACTGAAGCTTTCTTT
TRBJ2-7 | - | TRBV10-3 | 13 | - | CAISEYSTYEQYF | TGTGCCATCAGTGAGTACAGCACCTACGAGCAGTACTTC
TRBJ1-2 | - | TRBV19 | 14 | - | CASSIPGNNYGYTF | TGTGCCAGTAGTATCCCAGGGAATAACTATGGCTACACCTTC
TRBJ2-2 | - | TRBV18 | 16 | - | CASSPWQGGNTGELFF | TGTGCCAGCTCACCATGGCAGGGGGGAAACACCGGGGAGCTGTTTTTT
TRBJ1-2 | TRBD1 | TRBV7-9 | 13 | - | CASSPGTGYGYTF | TGTGCCAGCAGCCCCGGGACAGGCTATGGCTACACCTTC
TRBJ2-1 | - | TRBV18 | 14 | - | CASSPSPSYNEQFF | TGTGCCAGCTCACCATCCCCCAGCTACAATGAGCAGTTCTTC
TRBJ2-3 | TRBD1 | TRBV10-3 | 16 | - | CAISVLGQESTDTQYF | TGTGCCATCAGTGTGTTGGGACAGGAAAGCACAGATACGCAGTATTTT
TRBJ1-4 | TRBD1 | TRBV6-5 | 15 | - | CASSRTGTLNEKLFF | TGTGCCAGCAGCCGGACAGGGACGCTCAATGAAAAACTGTTTTTT
TRBJ2-3 | - | TRBV27 | 14 | - | CASSSGSGPDTQYF | TGTGCCAGCAGTTCAGGTAGCGGCCCAGATACGCAGTATTTT
TRBJ1-5 | - | TRBV25-1 | 17 | - | CASSEGGLTWPNQPQHF | TGTGCCAGCAGTGAAGGGGGCCTCACTTGGCCCAATCAGCCCCAGCATTTT